A selection of T cell receptor beta chains follows, all from one sample in a study of cytomegalovirus exposure and HLA in healthy donors. Assay: immunoSEQ multiplex PCR; the TCRdb copy retains only in-frame clones and omits some. The sample contains 150,000 to 200,000 clones, about 80% of which appear only once. The sample comprised PBMCs. The receptor set was obtained from a woman in her 40s in good health and CMV-seronegative. Each CDR3 is given with its conserved first and last residue. D genes are given only for firm matches. Size tells how often a clone was seen (once, few, many) or the class of an expanded clone, and some rows leave it out.

D gene: -
clone size: -
J gene: TRBJ2-1
V gene: TRBV7-2
CDR3 DNA: TGTGCCAGCAGCTTAGATGGGGGGATCTCCTACAATGAGCAGTTCTTC
CDR3 protein: CASSLDGGISYNEQFF

D gene: TRBD1
clone size: -
J gene: TRBJ1-1
V gene: TRBV5-4
CDR3 DNA: TGTGCCAGCAGCAGCCGACAGGGCACTGAAGCTTTCTTT
CDR3 protein: CASSSRQGTEAFF

D gene: -
clone size: once
J gene: TRBJ1-5
V gene: TRBV6-5
CDR3 DNA: TGTGCCAGCAGTTCGAGAAGTCGGGATAGCAATCAGCCCCAGCATTTT
CDR3 protein: CASSSRSRDSNQPQHF

D gene: -
clone size: -
J gene: TRBJ2-4
V gene: TRBV11-2
CDR3 DNA: TGTGCCAGCAGCTTAGATCGAAGGGGAAACATTCAGTACTTC
CDR3 protein: CASSLDRRGNIQYF

D gene: TRBD1
clone size: -
J gene: TRBJ2-7
V gene: TRBV28
CDR3 DNA: TGTGCCAGCAGGCCGGGACAGGGGGCTTCGTACGAGCAGTACTTC
CDR3 protein: CASRPGQGASYEQYF

D gene: -
clone size: few
J gene: TRBJ1-2
V gene: TRBV11-1
CDR3 DNA: TGTGCCAGCAGCTTAGTAATAGCGGCCGCGACTTCCTATGGCTACACCTTC
CDR3 protein: CASSLVIAAATSYGYTF

D gene: -
clone size: -
J gene: TRBJ2-3
V gene: TRBV28
CDR3 DNA: TGTGCCAGCAGTTCCCTTCGGGTAGGGGCCGGAGATACGCAGTATTTT
CDR3 protein: CASSSLRVGAGDTQYF

D gene: TRBD1
clone size: -
J gene: TRBJ2-3
V gene: TRBV5-1
CDR3 DNA: TGCGCCAGCAGCTTGTCTCCAGGGGGAGGCACAGATACGCAGTATTTT
CDR3 protein: CASSLSPGGGTDTQYF

D gene: -
clone size: -
J gene: TRBJ2-3
V gene: TRBV19
CDR3 DNA: TGTGCCAGTAGCCAGGACCACCGCGCCCGGGGTAATACAGATACGCAGTATTTT
CDR3 protein: CASSQDHRARGNTDTQYF

D gene: TRBD1
clone size: -
J gene: TRBJ2-5
V gene: TRBV5-1
CDR3 DNA: TGCGCCAGCAGCCCCGGGGACAGGTTAGGAGAGACCCAGTACTTC
CDR3 protein: CASSPGDRLGETQYF

D gene: -
clone size: -
J gene: TRBJ2-5
V gene: TRBV29-1
CDR3 DNA: TGCAGCGTTGTCCCCTCGGTTTTTGGTCCCAGCGGTAGGGAGACCCAGTACTTC
CDR3 protein: CSVVPSVFGPSGRETQYF

D gene: -
clone size: -
J gene: TRBJ1-5
V gene: TRBV7-9
CDR3 DNA: TGTGCCAGCAGCTTAGTGTCAGGGCTTAGCAATCAGCCCCAGCATTTT
CDR3 protein: CASSLVSGLSNQPQHF

D gene: -
clone size: -
J gene: TRBJ2-7
V gene: TRBV28
CDR3 DNA: TGTGCCAGCAGTCCGAGGACAGCCCGCTACGAGCAGTACTTC
CDR3 protein: CASSPRTARYEQYF

D gene: -
clone size: few
J gene: TRBJ2-7
V gene: TRBV5-4
CDR3 DNA: TGTGCCAGCAGTCGGGGACAATCCTACGAGCAGTACTTC
CDR3 protein: CASSRGQSYEQYF

D gene: -
clone size: -
J gene: TRBJ1-5
V gene: TRBV6-5
CDR3 DNA: TGTGCCAGCAGTTACTCCGGAGAGAATCAGCCCCAGCATTTT
CDR3 protein: CASSYSGENQPQHF

D gene: -
clone size: -
J gene: TRBJ1-2
V gene: TRBV7-9
CDR3 DNA: TGTTCCAGCAGCATCCGAACAGGAAGCTACACCTTC
CDR3 protein: CSSSIRTGSYTF

D gene: TRBD2
clone size: -
J gene: TRBJ2-2
V gene: TRBV11-3
CDR3 DNA: TGTGCCAGCAGCAGAAAGCGGGGGGGCCCTCCCGGGGAGCTGTTTTTT
CDR3 protein: CASSRKRGGPPGELFF

D gene: TRBD1
clone size: -
J gene: TRBJ2-5
V gene: TRBV27
CDR3 DNA: TGTGCCAGCAGTTTAGTGGGGGACAGAGAGACCCAGTACTTC
CDR3 protein: CASSLVGDRETQYF

D gene: TRBD2
clone size: -
J gene: TRBJ2-5
V gene: TRBV18
CDR3 DNA: TGTGCCAGCTCACTTAGCGGGGGGGCCAGAGAGACCCAGTACTTC
CDR3 protein: CASSLSGGARETQYF

D gene: TRBD2
clone size: -
J gene: TRBJ2-1
V gene: TRBV11-2
CDR3 DNA: TGTGCCAGCAGCTTAGAGGGACTAGCGGGGAATGAGCAGTTCTTC
CDR3 protein: CASSLEGLAGNEQFF

D gene: -
clone size: -
J gene: TRBJ1-2
V gene: TRBV6-1
CDR3 DNA: TGTGCCAGCAGTATTACAGGCCAGGAAGGCTACACCTTC
CDR3 protein: CASSITGQEGYTF

D gene: -
clone size: -
J gene: TRBJ2-2
V gene: TRBV19
CDR3 DNA: TGTGCCAGTAGTATGCGGGGGAACACCGGGGAGCTGTTTTTT
CDR3 protein: CASSMRGNTGELFF

D gene: -
clone size: -
J gene: TRBJ2-2
V gene: TRBV9
CDR3 DNA: TGTGCCAGCAGCTTCCAGGGTCAGGGCGGGGAGCTGTTTTTT
CDR3 protein: CASSFQGQGGELFF

D gene: TRBD1
clone size: -
J gene: TRBJ1-1
V gene: TRBV7-9
CDR3 DNA: TGTGCCAGCAGCTTAGGCGACAGGGGGCACACTGAAGCTTTCTTT
CDR3 protein: CASSLGDRGHTEAFF

D gene: -
clone size: -
J gene: TRBJ1-3
V gene: TRBV2
CDR3 DNA: TGTGCCAGTTTGACCCCCAGGACACCATATAAAAACACCATATATTTT
CDR3 protein: CASLTPRTPYKNTIYF

D gene: -
clone size: -
J gene: TRBJ1-1
V gene: TRBV15
CDR3 DNA: TGTGCCACCAGCAGAGATATTAGTCGAGGCACTGAAGCTTTCTTT
CDR3 protein: CATSRDISRGTEAFF

D gene: -
clone size: -
J gene: TRBJ2-2
V gene: TRBV7-8
CDR3 DNA: TGTGCCAGCGGGATTATCGGCGGGCACACCGGGGAGCTGTTTTTT
CDR3 protein: CASGIIGGHTGELFF

D gene: TRBD1
clone size: -
J gene: TRBJ2-7
V gene: TRBV6-1
CDR3 DNA: TGTGCCAGCAGTGAAGAGGCAGGGGGCTACGAGCAGTACTTC
CDR3 protein: CASSEEAGGYEQYF

D gene: -
clone size: once
J gene: TRBJ2-2
V gene: TRBV7-9
CDR3 DNA: TGTGCCAGCGTGTTACTGGAGCTGTTTTTT
CDR3 protein: CASVLLELFF

D gene: -
clone size: -
J gene: TRBJ2-1
V gene: TRBV27
CDR3 DNA: TGTGCCAGCACAACCGAAAGGGGGGGGAAGAATGAGCAGTTCTTC
CDR3 protein: CASTTERGGKNEQFF

D gene: -
clone size: -
J gene: TRBJ2-2
V gene: TRBV4-2
CDR3 DNA: TGTGCCAGCAGCCCGTCGGCAGGGGACACCGGGGAGCTGTTTTTT
CDR3 protein: CASSPSAGDTGELFF

D gene: -
clone size: -
J gene: TRBJ1-3
V gene: TRBV28
CDR3 DNA: TGTGCCAGCAGTTTCTCCACAGGCTCTGGAAACACCATATATTTT
CDR3 protein: CASSFSTGSGNTIYF

D gene: -
clone size: -
J gene: TRBJ2-3
V gene: TRBV4-2
CDR3 DNA: TGTGCCAGCAGCCTGGTACCGGGGGACACAGATACGCAGTATTTT
CDR3 protein: CASSLVPGDTDTQYF

D gene: TRBD1
clone size: -
J gene: TRBJ1-5
V gene: TRBV5-4
CDR3 DNA: TGTGCCAGCAGCTTGGGGGGGGACAGAACAGGGGCCCAGCATTTT
CDR3 protein: CASSLGGDRTGAQHF

D gene: TRBD1
clone size: -
J gene: TRBJ1-5
V gene: TRBV7-2
CDR3 DNA: TGTGCCAGCAGCTTAGCGAGGACAGGACATCAGCCCCAGCATTTT
CDR3 protein: CASSLARTGHQPQHF

D gene: -
clone size: -
J gene: TRBJ1-6
V gene: TRBV2
CDR3 DNA: TGTGCCAGCAGATCCGACAGACTGAATTCACCCCTCCACTTT
CDR3 protein: CASRSDRLNSPLHF

D gene: TRBD2
clone size: -
J gene: TRBJ2-3
V gene: TRBV9
CDR3 DNA: TGTGCCAGCAGCGTAGGTCGGGGGGGCCGAGATACGCAGTATTTT
CDR3 protein: CASSVGRGGRDTQYF